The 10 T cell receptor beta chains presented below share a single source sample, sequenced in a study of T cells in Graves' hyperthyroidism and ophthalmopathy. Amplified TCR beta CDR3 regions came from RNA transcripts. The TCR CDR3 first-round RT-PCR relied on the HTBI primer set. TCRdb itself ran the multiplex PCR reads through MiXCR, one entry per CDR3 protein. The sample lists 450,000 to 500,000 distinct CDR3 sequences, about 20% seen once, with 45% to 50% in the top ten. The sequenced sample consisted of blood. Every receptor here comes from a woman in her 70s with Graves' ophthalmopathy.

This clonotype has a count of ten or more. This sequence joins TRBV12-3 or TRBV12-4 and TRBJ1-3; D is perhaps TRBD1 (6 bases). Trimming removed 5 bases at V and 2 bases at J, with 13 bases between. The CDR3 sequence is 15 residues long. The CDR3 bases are TGTGCCAGCAGTCCCCGACAGGTAGCTGGAAACACCATATATTTT. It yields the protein CASSPRQVAGNTIYF.

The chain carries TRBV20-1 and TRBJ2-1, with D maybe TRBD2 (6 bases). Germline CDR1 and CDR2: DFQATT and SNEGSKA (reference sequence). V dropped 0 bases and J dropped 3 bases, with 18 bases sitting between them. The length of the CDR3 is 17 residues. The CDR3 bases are TGCAGTGCTAGAGAAGTGCTAGCGCGGAGCATCTACAATGAGCAGTTCTTC. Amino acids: CSAREVLARSIYNEQFF.

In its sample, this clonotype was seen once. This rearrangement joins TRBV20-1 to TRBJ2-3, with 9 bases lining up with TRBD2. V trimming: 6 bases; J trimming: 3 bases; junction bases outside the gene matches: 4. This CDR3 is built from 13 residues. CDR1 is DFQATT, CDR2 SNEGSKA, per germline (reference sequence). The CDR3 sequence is CSAEAGGTDTQYF. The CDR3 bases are TGCAGTGCCGAGGCGGGGGGGACAGATACGCAGTATTTT.

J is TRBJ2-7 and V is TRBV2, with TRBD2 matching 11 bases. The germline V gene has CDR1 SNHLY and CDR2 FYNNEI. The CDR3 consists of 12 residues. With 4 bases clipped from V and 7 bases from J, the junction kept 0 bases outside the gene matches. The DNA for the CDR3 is TGTGCCAGCAGTGGACTAGCGGGAGAGCAGTACTTC. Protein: CASSGLAGEQYF. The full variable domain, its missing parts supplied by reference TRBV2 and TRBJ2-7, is EPEVTQTPSHQVTQMGQEVILRCVPISNHLYFYWYRQILGQKVEFLVSFYNNEISEKSEIFDDQFSVERPDGSNFTLKIRSTKLEDSAMYFCASSGLAGEQYFGPGTRLTVT.

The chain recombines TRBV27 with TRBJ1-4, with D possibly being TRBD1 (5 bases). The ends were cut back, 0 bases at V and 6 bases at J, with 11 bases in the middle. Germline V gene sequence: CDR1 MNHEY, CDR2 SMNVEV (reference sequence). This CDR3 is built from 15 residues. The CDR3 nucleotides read TGTGCCAGCAGTTTATCAGACAGCAGATATGAAAAACTGTTTTTT. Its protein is CASSLSDSRYEKLFF.

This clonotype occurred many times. CDR3 in amino acids: CSARRDRDTQYF. The CDR3 DNA follows: TGCAGTGCTAGACGGGACAGGGATACGCAGTATTTT. The gene calls are TRBV20-1 and TRBJ2-3, with 8 bases lining up with TRBD1. The CDR3 spans 12 residues. V lost 2 bases and J lost 6; bases outside the gene matches: 1. CDR1 DFQATT and CDR2 SNEGSKA come from the germline V gene (reference sequence).

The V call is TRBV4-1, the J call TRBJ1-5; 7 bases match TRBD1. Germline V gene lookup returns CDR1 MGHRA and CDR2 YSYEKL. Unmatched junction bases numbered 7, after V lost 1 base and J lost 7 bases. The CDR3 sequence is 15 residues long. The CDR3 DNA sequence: TGCGCCAGCAGCCAAGTCGGAGGGGGCCGACAGCCCCAGCATTTT. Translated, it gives CASSQVGGGRQPQHF.

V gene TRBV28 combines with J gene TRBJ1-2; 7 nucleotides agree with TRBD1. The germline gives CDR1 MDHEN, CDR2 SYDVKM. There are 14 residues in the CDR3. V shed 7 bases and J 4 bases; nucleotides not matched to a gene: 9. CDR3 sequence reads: CASKGGGGFYGYTF. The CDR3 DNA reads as TGTGCCAGCAAGGGGGGAGGGGGCTTCTATGGCTACACCTTC.

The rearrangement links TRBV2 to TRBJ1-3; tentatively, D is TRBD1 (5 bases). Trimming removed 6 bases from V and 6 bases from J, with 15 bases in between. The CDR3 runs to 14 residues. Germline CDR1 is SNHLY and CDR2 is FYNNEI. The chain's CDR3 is CASSAQVTANTIYF. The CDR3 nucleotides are TGTGCCAGCAGCGCCCAAGTGACAGCAAACACCATATATTTT.

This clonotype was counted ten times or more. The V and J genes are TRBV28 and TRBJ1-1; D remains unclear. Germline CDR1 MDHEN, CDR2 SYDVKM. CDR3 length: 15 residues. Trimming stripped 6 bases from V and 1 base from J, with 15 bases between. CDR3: CASRSLGSTNTEAFF. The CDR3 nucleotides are TGTGCCAGCAGATCCCTCGGGTCTACGAACACTGAAGCTTTCTTT.